The clone carrying this T cell receptor (beta chain) was seen many times. Unique molecular identifiers were used in preparing the TCRbeta library. Each CDR3 protein gets one entry after TCRdb re-called the PCR reads with MiXCR. The sample has about 190,000 distinct CDR3 sequences, approximately 7% seen once. The CDR3 is 14 amino acids. Germline V lookup: CDR1 SGHTA, CDR2 FQGNSA. After removal of 2 bases from V and 8 bases from J, the junction contained 6 bases not matched to a gene. The sample belongs to a study of T-cell reconstitution after alpha-beta-depleted transplantation in children. The source is a human donor who donated a stem cell graft to a child with Wiskott-Aldrich syndrome. The input for sequencing was PBMCs from the stem cell graft donor, taken from the stem cell graft. This sequence joins TRBV7-2 and TRBJ2-1; the match to TRBD2 covers 7 bases. In nucleotides, the CDR3 is TGTGCCAGCAGCTTAAGGGCAGGGAGGGATGAGCAGTTCTTC. Its translation: CASSLRAGRDEQFF.